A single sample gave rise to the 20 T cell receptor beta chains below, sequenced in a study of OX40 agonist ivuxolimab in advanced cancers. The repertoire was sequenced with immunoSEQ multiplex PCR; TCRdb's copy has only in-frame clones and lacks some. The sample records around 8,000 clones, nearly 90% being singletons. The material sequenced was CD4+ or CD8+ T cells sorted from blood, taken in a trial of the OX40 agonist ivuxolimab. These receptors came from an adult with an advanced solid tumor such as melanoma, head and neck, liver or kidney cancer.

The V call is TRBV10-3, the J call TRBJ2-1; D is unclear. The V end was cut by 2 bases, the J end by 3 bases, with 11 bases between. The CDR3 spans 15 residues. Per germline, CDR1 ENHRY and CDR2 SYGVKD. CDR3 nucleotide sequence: TGTGCCATCAGTGAGGAACCAGGTTACTACAATGAGCAGTTCTTC. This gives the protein CAISEEPGYYNEQFF.

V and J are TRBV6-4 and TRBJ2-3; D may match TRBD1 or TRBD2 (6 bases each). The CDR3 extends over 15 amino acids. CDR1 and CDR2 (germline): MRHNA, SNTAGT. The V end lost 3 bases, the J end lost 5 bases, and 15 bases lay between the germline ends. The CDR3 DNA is TGTGCCAGCAGTGATAACGCCGGGGGCCTAGATACGCAGTATTTT. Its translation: CASSDNAGGLDTQYF.

DNA for the CDR3: TGTGCCAGCAGTTTACAGGGCCCCCGCGAGCAGTACTTC. This encodes CASSLQGPREQYF. The V and J genes are TRBV27 and TRBJ2-7, with D maybe TRBD1 (5 bases). The V gene lost 2 bases and the J gene lost 6 bases, with 11 bases spanning the gap. The CDR3 is 13 residues long. Germline values: CDR1 MNHEY, CDR2 SMNVEV (reference sequence).

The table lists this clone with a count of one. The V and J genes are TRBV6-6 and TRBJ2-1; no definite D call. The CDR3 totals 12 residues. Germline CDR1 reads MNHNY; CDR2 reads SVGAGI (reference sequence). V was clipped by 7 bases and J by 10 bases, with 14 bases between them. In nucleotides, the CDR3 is TGTGCCAGCAACCTCCCCTCTAAGGAGCAGTTCTTC. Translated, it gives CASNLPSKEQFF.

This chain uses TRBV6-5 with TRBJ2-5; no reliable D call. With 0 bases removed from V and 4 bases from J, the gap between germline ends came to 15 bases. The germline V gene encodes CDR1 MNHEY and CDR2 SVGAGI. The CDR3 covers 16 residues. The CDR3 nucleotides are TGTGCCAGCAGTTACTCCCCAGCAGGCTGGGGAGAGACCCAGTACTTC. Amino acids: CASSYSPAGWGETQYF.

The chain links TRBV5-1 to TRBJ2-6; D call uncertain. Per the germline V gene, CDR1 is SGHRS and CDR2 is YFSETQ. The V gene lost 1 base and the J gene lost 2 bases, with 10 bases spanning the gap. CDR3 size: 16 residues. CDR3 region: CASSLSLGTGANVLTF. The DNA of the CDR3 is TGCGCCAGCAGCTTGTCTCTAGGAACTGGGGCCAACGTCCTGACTTTC. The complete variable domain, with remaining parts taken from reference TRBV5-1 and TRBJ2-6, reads KAGVTQTPRYLIKTRGQQVTLSCSPISGHRSVSWYQQTPGQGLQFLFEYFSETQRNKGNFPGRFSGRQFSNSRSEMNVSTLELGDSALYLCASSLSLGTGANVLTFGAGSRLTVL.

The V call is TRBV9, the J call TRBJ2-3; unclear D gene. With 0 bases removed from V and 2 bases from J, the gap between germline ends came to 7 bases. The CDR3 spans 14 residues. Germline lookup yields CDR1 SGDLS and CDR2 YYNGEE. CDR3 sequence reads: CASSVARYTDTQYF. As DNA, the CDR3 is TGTGCCAGCAGCGTAGCGCGATACACAGATACGCAGTATTTT.

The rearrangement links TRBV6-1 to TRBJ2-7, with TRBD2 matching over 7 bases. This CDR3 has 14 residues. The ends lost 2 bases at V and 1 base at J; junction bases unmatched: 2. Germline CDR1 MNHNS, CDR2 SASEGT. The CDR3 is CASSELAVSYEQYV. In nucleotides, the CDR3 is TGTGCCAGCAGTGAACTAGCGGTTTCCTACGAGCAGTACGTC.

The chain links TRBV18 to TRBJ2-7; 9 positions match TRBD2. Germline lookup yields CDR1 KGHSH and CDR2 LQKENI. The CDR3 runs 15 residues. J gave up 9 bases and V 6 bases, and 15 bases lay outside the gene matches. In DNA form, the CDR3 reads TGTGCCAGCTCTCCGACACGGGCGGGAGGGCCTGGGCAGTACGTC. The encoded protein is CASSPTRAGGPGQYV.

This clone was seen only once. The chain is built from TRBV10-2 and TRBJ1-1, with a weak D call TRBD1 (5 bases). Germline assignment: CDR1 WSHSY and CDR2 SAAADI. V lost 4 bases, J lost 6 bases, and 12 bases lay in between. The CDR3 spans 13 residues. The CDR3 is CASSVLWGAEAFF. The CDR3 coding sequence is TGCGCCAGCAGTGTCCTTTGGGGGGCTGAAGCTTTCTTT.

The CDR3 nucleotides read TGTGCCTACAGGGGGGGGGCCTTTGAAGCTTTCTTT. Protein sequence: CAYRGGAFEAFF. The chain joins TRBV30 to TRBJ1-1, with TRBD1 matching over 8 bases. V was pared by 7 bases and J by 7 bases, with 8 bases of the junction left unmatched. The germline V gene has CDR1 GTSNPN and CDR2 SVGIG (reference sequence). The CDR3 is 12 amino acids.

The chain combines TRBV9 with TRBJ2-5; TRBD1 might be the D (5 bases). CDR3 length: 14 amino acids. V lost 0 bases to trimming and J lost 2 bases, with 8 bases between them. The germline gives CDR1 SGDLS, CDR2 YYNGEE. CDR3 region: CASSVGDSQETQYF. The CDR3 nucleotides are TGTGCCAGCAGCGTAGGAGACAGTCAAGAGACCCAGTACTTC.

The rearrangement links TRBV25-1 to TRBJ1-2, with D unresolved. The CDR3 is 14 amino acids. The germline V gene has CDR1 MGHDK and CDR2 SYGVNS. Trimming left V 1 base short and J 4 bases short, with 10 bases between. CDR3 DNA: TGTGCCAGCAGTGAATTGCGTGATTTCTATGGCTACACCTTC. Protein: CASSELRDFYGYTF.

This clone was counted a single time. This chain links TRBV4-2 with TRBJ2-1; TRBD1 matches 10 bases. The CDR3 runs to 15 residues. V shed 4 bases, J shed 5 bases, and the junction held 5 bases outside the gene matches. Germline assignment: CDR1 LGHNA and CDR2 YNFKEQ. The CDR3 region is CASSPWTGGNNEQFF. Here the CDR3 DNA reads TGTGCCAGCAGCCCTTGGACAGGGGGTAACAATGAGCAGTTCTTC.

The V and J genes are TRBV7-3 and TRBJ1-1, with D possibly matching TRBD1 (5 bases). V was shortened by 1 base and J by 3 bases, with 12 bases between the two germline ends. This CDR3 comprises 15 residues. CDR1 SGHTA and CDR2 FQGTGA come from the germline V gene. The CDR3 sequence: CASSLIAGWDTEAFF. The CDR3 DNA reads TGTGCCAGCAGCTTAATCGCAGGGTGGGACACTGAAGCTTTCTTT.

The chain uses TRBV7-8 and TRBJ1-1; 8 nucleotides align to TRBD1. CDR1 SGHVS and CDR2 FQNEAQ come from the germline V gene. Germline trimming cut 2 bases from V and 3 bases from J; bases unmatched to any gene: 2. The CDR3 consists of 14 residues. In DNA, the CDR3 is TGTGCCAGCAGCTTACCAGGGGGCCACACTGAAGCTTTCTTT. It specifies CASSLPGGHTEAFF.

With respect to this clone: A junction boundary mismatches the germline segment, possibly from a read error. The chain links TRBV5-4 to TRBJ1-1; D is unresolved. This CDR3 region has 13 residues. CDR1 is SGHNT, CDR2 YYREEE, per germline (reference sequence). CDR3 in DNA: TGCGCCAGCAGCCAAGAGATGGGCACTGAAGCTTTCTTT. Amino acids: CASSQEMGTEAFF.

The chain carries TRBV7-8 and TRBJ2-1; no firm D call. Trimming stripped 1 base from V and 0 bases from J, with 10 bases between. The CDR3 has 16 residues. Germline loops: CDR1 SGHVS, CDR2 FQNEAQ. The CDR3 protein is CASSLEANPSYNEQFF. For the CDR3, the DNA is TGTGCCAGCAGCTTAGAGGCGAATCCCTCCTACAATGAGCAGTTCTTC.

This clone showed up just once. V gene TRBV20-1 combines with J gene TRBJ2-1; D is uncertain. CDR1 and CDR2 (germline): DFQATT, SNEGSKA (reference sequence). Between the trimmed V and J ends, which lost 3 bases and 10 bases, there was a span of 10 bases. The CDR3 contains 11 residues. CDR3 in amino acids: CSARYPPEQFF. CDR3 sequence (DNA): TGCAGTGCTAGGTACCCCCCGGAGCAGTTCTTC.

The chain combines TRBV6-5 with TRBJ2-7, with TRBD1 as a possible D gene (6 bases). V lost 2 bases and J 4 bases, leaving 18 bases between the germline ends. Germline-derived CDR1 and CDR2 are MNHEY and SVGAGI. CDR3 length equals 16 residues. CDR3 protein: CASSYDAGAPWYEQYV. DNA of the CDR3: TGTGCCAGCAGTTACGACGCAGGGGCCCCTTGGTACGAGCAGTACGTC.